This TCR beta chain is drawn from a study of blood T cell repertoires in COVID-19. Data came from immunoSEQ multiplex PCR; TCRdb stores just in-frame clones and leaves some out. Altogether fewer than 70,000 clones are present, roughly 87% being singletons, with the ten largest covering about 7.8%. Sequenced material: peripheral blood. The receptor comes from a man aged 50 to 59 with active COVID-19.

This CDR3 reads CASSPLTGTPAGNTIYF. The CDR3 DNA reads as TGTGCCAGCAGTCCCCTCACCGGGACACCAGCTGGAAACACCATATATTTT. This chain connects TRBV28 to TRBJ1-3, with a possible D match to TRBD1 (6 bases). V was shortened by 5 bases and J by 2 bases, with 19 bases between the two germline ends. The CDR3 runs to 17 residues. Germline V gives CDR1 MDHEN, CDR2 SYDVKM. Full variable domain (missing parts from reference TRBV28 and TRBJ1-3): DVKVTQSSRYLVKRTGEKVFLECVQDMDHENMFWYRQDPGLGLRLIYFSYDVKMKEKGDIPEGYSVSREKKERFSLILESASTNQTSMYLCASSPLTGTPAGNTIYFGEGSWLTVV.